Following are 4 T cell receptor beta chains from one sample sequenced in a study of blood T cells in healthy people across ages. Together with a sample-barcoded 5' primer, a J-beta primer mix was included in a second PCR lasting 7 to 11 cycles. One entry per CDR3 protein results from TCRdb running MiXCR on the 5' RACE reads. Of fewer than 800,000 distinct CDR3 sequences detected, around half appear once; the ten largest clones hold around a third. Sequenced sample: blood. The receptors stem from a woman aged 55 to 70 in good health.

This clonotype appeared many times. J is TRBJ2-7 and V is TRBV7-3; no clear D gene. The germline gives CDR1 SGHTA, CDR2 FQGTGA. CDR3 length equals 13 residues. Trimming cost V 1 base and J 7 bases, with 11 bases left between them. CDR3 residues: CASSLRVPNEQYF. CDR3 coding DNA: TGTGCCAGCAGCTTAAGAGTCCCCAATGAGCAGTACTTC. The whole variable domain, remainder taken from reference TRBV7-3 and TRBJ2-7, is GAGVSQTPSNKVTEKGKYVELRCDPISGHTALYWYRQSLGQGPEFLIYFQGTGAADDSGLPNDRFFAVRPEGSVSTLKIQRTERGDSAVYLCASSLRVPNEQYFGPGTRLTVT.

The chain has TRBV20-1 and TRBJ1-2; no clear D gene. Trimming shortened V by 5 bases and J by 7 bases, and 20 bases separated the two germline ends. Germline lookup yields CDR1 DFQATT and CDR2 SNEGSKA (reference sequence). The length of the CDR3 is 14 residues. The DNA for the CDR3 is TGCAGTGCTTGGACCTCCCGCCAGGTTGGTGGCTACACCTTC. Translating it yields CSAWTSRQVGGYTF.

In the case of this clonotype: The junction does not match germline at one end; this may be a read error. Here the CDR3 DNA reads TGCAGTGCTAGAGGGGGCTCTGGGGCCAACATCCTGACTTTC. Translating gives CSARGGSGANILTF. The genes are TRBV20-1 and TRBJ2-6; tentatively, D is TRBD1 (5 bases). The length of the CDR3 is 14 residues. The germline CDR1 and CDR2 sequences are DFQATT and SNEGSKA (reference sequence).

The chain uses TRBV20-1 and TRBJ1-2; no firm D call. This CDR3 comprises 12 residues. Germline CDR1 is DFQATT and CDR2 is SNEGSKA (reference sequence). V dropped 0 bases and J dropped 3 bases, with 5 bases sitting between them. This chain's CDR3 is CSARDGHYGYTF. The CDR3 DNA reads as TGCAGTGCTAGAGATGGTCACTATGGCTACACCTTC.